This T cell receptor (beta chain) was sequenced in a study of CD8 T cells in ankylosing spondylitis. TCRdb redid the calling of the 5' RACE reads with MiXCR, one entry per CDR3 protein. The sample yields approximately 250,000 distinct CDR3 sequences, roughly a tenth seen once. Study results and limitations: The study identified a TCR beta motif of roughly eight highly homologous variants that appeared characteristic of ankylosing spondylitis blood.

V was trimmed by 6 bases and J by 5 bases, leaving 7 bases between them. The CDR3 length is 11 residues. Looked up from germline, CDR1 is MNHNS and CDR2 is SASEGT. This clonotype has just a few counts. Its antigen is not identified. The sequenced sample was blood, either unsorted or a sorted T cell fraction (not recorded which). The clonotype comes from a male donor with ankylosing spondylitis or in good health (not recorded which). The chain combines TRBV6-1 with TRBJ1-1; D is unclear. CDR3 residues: CASRINTEAFF. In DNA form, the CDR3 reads TGTGCCAGCAGAATTAATACTGAAGCTTTCTTT.